The subject of this entry is one T cell receptor (beta chain). The antigen is undetermined. The V and J ends lost 0 bases and 3 bases respectively, with 11 bases between them. The germline V gene has CDR1 MNHNS and CDR2 SASEGT. This CDR3 is 15 amino acids long. Unsorted PBMC samples were amplified in replicate PCRs containing around 300 ng DNA, some 30,000 T cell genomes. Scientists sequenced DNA from unsorted PBMC on ten immunoSEQ deep assay plates. Using immunoSEQ multiplex PCR, the repertoire was profiled, and TCRdb retains in-frame clones only, with some absent. The sample shows approximately 500,000 clones, roughly 80% of them seen only once. This sample is drawn from a study of shared clonotypes between healthy human individuals. Points from the study as a whole: Depth of sequencing was expected to influence donor clonotype sharing.

Unsorted samples, those not sorted, used roughly 100 million PBMCs for genomic DNA. Sequences were obtained from PBMCs. The chain recombines TRBV6-1 with TRBJ1-2, with a tentative D call TRBD1 (6 bases). This sequence was found in a woman between 40 and 55 years old in good health. Some clones in this sample may be carry-over from other donors' samples. CDR3: CASSEALGGYYGYTF. The CDR3 DNA is TGTGCCAGCAGTGAAGCCCTAGGGGGTTACTATGGCTACACCTTC.